This T cell receptor (beta chain) appears in the sequencing data of a study of T cell responses to AZD1222 COVID-19 vaccine. The germline V and J ends were trimmed by 2 bases and 4 bases, with 11 bases remaining between them. The length of the CDR3 is 15 residues. Germline V gives CDR1 MNHNS, CDR2 SASEGT. Sequenced by immunoSEQ multiplex PCR; TCRdb stores in-frame clones only, minus some. The profile shows 130,000 or so clones, over 85% of them singletons. The TCR comes from an adult in good health. Specimen: peripheral blood, collected on day 0 of MenACWY control vaccination. The J gene is TRBJ1-4, the V gene TRBV6-1; D is unresolved. In nucleotides, the CDR3 is TGTGCCAGCAGTGAAACGGCAGCCCATAATGAAAAACTGTTTTTT. This sequence encodes CASSETAAHNEKLFF.